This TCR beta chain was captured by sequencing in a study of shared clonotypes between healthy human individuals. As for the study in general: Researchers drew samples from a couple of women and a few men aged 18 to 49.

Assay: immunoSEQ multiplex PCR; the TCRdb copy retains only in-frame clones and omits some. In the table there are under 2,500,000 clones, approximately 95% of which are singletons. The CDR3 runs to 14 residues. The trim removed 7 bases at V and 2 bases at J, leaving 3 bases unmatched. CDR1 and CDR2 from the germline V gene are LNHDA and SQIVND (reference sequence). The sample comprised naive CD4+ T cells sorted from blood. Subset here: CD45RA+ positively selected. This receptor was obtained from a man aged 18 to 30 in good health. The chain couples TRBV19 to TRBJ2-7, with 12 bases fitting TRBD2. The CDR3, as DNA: TGTGCCAGTACCGGACTAGCGGGGCCCTACGAGCAGTACTTC. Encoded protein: CASTGLAGPYEQYF.